Each of the 22 T cell receptor beta chains below was sequenced from the same sample in a study of radiation and T cells in renal cell carcinoma. As for time point: baseline pretreatment blood. Stated treatment: 15 Gy SBRT to primary tumor, nephrectomy 4 weeks later. Method: immunoSEQ multiplex PCR; TCRdb's copy keeps in-frame clones and lacks some. The data show about 130,000 clones, about 88% seen once. The specimen comprised blood, sampled from a patient whose treatment included radiotherapy and nephrectomy. These TCRs come from a woman aged 45-65 years with renal cell carcinoma.

V usage is TRBV27 and J usage is TRBJ2-7, with TRBD2 matching 15 bases. This CDR3 has 18 amino acids. The V gene's germline CDR1 is MNHEY and CDR2 SMNVEV (reference sequence). The ends lost 5 bases at V and 0 bases at J; junction bases unmatched: 8. The CDR3, as DNA: TGTGCCAGCAGTAGCCGAGGACTAGCGGGGGGGCGCTCCTACGAGCAGTACTTC. Translating it yields CASSSRGLAGGRSYEQYF.

The CDR3 sequence is CASSPTGTGYYNEQFF. The CDR3 DNA is TGCGCCAGCAGCCCAACCGGGACAGGGTACTACAATGAGCAGTTCTTC. This chain links TRBV4-1 with TRBJ2-1; 9 bases are shared with TRBD1. Trimming took 4 bases from V and 3 from J; bases not matched to a gene: 7. In germline, CDR1 is MGHRA, CDR2 YSYEKL. The CDR3 runs to 16 residues.

This chain uses TRBV5-4 with TRBJ1-1; weak D call: TRBD1 (6 bases). V lost 5 bases to trimming and J lost 1 base, with 9 bases between them. The CDR3 contains 13 residues. Germline assignment: CDR1 SGHNT and CDR2 YYREEE (reference sequence). In nucleotides, the CDR3 is TGTGCCAGCAGAGAACAGGGGAACACTGAAGCTTTCTTT. Protein: CASREQGNTEAFF.

The V call is TRBV10-3, the J call TRBJ2-1, with TRBD2 matching 13 bases. The V gene's germline CDR1 is ENHRY and CDR2 SYGVKD. The trim removed 11 bases at V and 4 bases at J, leaving 8 bases unmatched. There are 15 residues in the CDR3. The CDR3 sequence is CAAGTSGAKYNEQFF. DNA for the CDR3: TGTGCCGCCGGGACTAGCGGGGCGAAGTACAATGAGCAGTTCTTC.

The chain employs TRBV7-9 and TRBJ2-1; 9 nucleotides agree with TRBD1. This CDR3 has 14 amino acids. The germline CDR1 and CDR2 sequences are SEHNR and FQNEAQ (reference sequence). Losses at the gene ends were 3 bases for V and 7 bases for J; bases not matched to a gene: 4. In DNA form, the CDR3 reads TGTGCCAGCAGCTTGGACAGGGGCTATAATGAGCAGTTCTTC. Translated: CASSLDRGYNEQFF.

The chain recombines TRBV2 with TRBJ2-1, with 9 bases matching TRBD2. The CDR3 sequence is 14 residues long. The germline gives CDR1 SNHLY, CDR2 FYNNEI. Losses at the gene ends were 7 bases for V and 6 bases for J; bases not matched to a gene: 7. CDR3 sequence reads: CASISSGVPNEQFF. The CDR3 DNA sequence: TGTGCCAGCATCTCTAGCGGGGTTCCCAATGAGCAGTTCTTC.

Concerning this clone itself: The identical CDR3 is also encoded by other nucleotide sequences in the sample. This chain links TRBV6-1 with TRBJ2-5; D tentatively fits TRBD1 or TRBD2 (6 bases each). CDR1 and CDR2 (germline): MNHNS, SASEGT. This CDR3 comprises 14 residues. With 1 base removed from V and 5 bases from J, the gap between germline ends came to 11 bases. CDR3: CASSEGGAGETQYF. The CDR3 bases are TGTGCCAGCAGTGAAGGGGGGGCGGGGGAGACCCAGTACTTC.

Concerning this clone itself: Other DNA sequences from this sample encode an identical CDR3 as well. The chain combines TRBV6-5 with TRBJ1-3; D is ambiguous. Germline V CDR1 and CDR2: MNHEY, SVGAGI. CDR3 length: 16 residues. V lost 0 bases to trimming and J lost 0 bases, with 9 bases between them. The CDR3 coding sequence is TGTGCCAGCAGTTACTCGAGGGAACACTCTGGAAACACCATATATTTT. Translating it yields CASSYSREHSGNTIYF.

This clone was recorded once. V gene TRBV9 combines with J gene TRBJ1-1; TRBD1 matches at 10 bases. The CDR3 spans 14 residues. Losses at the gene ends were 3 bases for V and 8 bases for J; bases not matched to a gene: 7. The V gene's germline CDR1 is SGDLS and CDR2 YYNGEE. Written as DNA, the CDR3 is TGTGCCAGCAGCGCTGGGACAGGGGATCGGGAAGCTTTCTTT. Translated: CASSAGTGDREAFF.

The CDR3, as DNA: TGTGCCAGCAGCGACCAGGGCCCAGATATATCCTATGGCTACACCTTC. Protein product: CASSDQGPDISYGYTF. The chain links TRBV2 to TRBJ1-2; TRBD1 might be the D (5 bases). CDR3 length: 16 residues. V was shortened by 6 bases and J by 4 bases, with 21 bases between the two germline ends. Germline V CDR1 and CDR2: SNHLY, FYNNEI.

The V gene is TRBV6-6, the J gene TRBJ2-2; 12 bases fit TRBD2. Trimming at V came to 5 bases and at J to 0 bases, leaving 1 base not matched to a gene. The CDR3 has 16 residues. Per the germline V gene, CDR1 is MNHNY and CDR2 is SVGAGI (reference sequence). The CDR3 spells CASSLAGGANTGELFF. The CDR3 region has the DNA TGTGCCAGCAGTCTAGCGGGGGGGGCGAACACCGGGGAGCTGTTTTTT.

This clone was observed once. The chain recombines TRBV10-3 with TRBJ1-6; 12 bases fit TRBD1. The CDR3 length is 15 residues. The germline V gene encodes CDR1 ENHRY and CDR2 SYGVKD. The junction had 10 bases not matched to a gene; V was cut back by 10 bases and J by 9 bases. The CDR3 DNA reads as TGTGCCACCCGGACCGGGACAGGGGGCGGTTCACCCCTCCACTTT. Translating gives CATRTGTGGGSPLHF.

This clone turned up a few times. The rearrangement links TRBV7-9 to TRBJ1-1, with 7 positions matching TRBD1. This CDR3 is 12 amino acids long. Trimming took 3 bases from V and 8 from J; bases not matched to a gene: 3. Germline CDR1 and CDR2: SEHNR and FQNEAQ (reference sequence). Written as DNA, the CDR3 is TGTGCCAGCAGCTTTACGGACAGGGAAGCTTTCTTT. This translates into CASSFTDREAFF. Supplemented by reference TRBV7-9 and TRBJ1-1, the full variable domain reads DTGVSQNPRHKITKRGQNVTFRCDPISEHNRLYWYRQTLGQGPEFLTYFQNEAQLEKSRLLSDRFSAERPKGSFSTLEIQRTEQGDSAMYLCASSFTDREAFFGQGTRLTVV.

The chain has TRBV19 and TRBJ1-5; D not certain. Germline CDR1 LNHDA, CDR2 SQIVND (reference sequence). The CDR3 consists of 17 residues. V dropped 8 bases and J dropped 2 bases, with 22 bases sitting between them. CDR3 DNA: TGTGCCAGTCATTCCATCTTTATGAGTAAGGGCAATCAGCCCCAGCATTTT. Protein: CASHSIFMSKGNQPQHF.

The V and J genes are TRBV7-2 and TRBJ2-5; D not resolved. The CDR3 contains 13 residues. Trimming left V 2 bases short and J 5 bases short, with 9 bases between. Per germline, CDR1 SGHTA and CDR2 FQGNSA. The CDR3 coding sequence is TGTGCCAGCAGCTTACGCATCCGGGAGACCCAGTACTTC. This gives the protein CASSLRIRETQYF. Drawing the rest from reference TRBV7-2 and TRBJ2-5, the complete variable domain is GAGVSQSPSNKVTEKGKDVELRCDPISGHTALYWYRQSLGQGLEFLIYFQGNSAPDKSGLPSDRFSAERTGGSVSTLTIQRTQQEDSAVYLCASSLRIRETQYFGPGTRLLVL.

This clone was detected once. The genes are TRBV2 and TRBJ1-5; TRBD1 is a possible D gene (6 bases). The CDR3 has 15 amino acids. The germline CDR1 and CDR2 sequences are SNHLY and FYNNEI. V lost 7 bases and J 1 base, leaving 14 bases between the germline ends. The CDR3 nucleotides are TGTGCCAGCACCGCAAGGGGGTTAAGCAATCAGCCCCAGCATTTT. Protein sequence: CASTARGLSNQPQHF.

The chain couples TRBV9 to TRBJ1-5; maybe TRBD1 (6 bases). CDR1 is SGDLS, CDR2 YYNGEE, per germline. The CDR3 covers 14 residues. Trimming stripped 0 bases from V and 6 bases from J, with 10 bases between. This CDR3 reads CASSVGDIAQPQHF. The CDR3 DNA sequence: TGTGCCAGCAGCGTAGGGGACATCGCTCAGCCCCAGCATTTT. The full variable domain, its missing parts supplied by reference TRBV9 and TRBJ1-5, is DSGVTQTPKHLITATGQRVTLRCSPRSGDLSVYWYQQSLDQGLQFLIQYYNGEERAKGNILERFSAQQFPDLHSELNLSSLELGDSALYFCASSVGDIAQPQHFGDGTRLSIL.

This clone was seen once. The chain combines TRBV6-5 with TRBJ2-7; 7 bases line up with TRBD1. The junction had 7 bases not matched to a gene; V was cut back by 5 bases and J by 6 bases. The CDR3 is 13 residues long. Germline V gene lookup returns CDR1 MNHEY and CDR2 SVGAGI. The CDR3 sequence is CASSGIGGGEQYF. The CDR3 nucleotides are TGTGCCAGCAGTGGTATAGGGGGCGGCGAGCAGTACTTC.

V is TRBV9 and J is TRBJ2-5, with D maybe TRBD2 (5 bases). V dropped 4 bases and J dropped 2 bases, with 9 bases sitting between them. Germline values: CDR1 SGDLS, CDR2 YYNGEE. This CDR3 spans 13 amino acids. CDR3 bases: TGTGCCAGCAGCCCGGGGATGCAAGAGACCCAGTACTTC. As protein: CASSPGMQETQYF.

The V and J genes are TRBV9 and TRBJ1-1, with 8 bases aligning to TRBD1. The trim removed 0 bases at V and 4 bases at J, leaving 5 bases unmatched. CDR3 size: 15 residues. Germline-derived CDR1 and CDR2 are SGDLS and YYNGEE. The CDR3 DNA is TGTGCCAGCAGCGTAGGGGGACAGGCCAGCACTGAAGCTTTCTTT. Amino acid sequence: CASSVGGQASTEAFF.

The chain combines TRBV5-1 with TRBJ1-2; D is ambiguous. The CDR3 spans 16 residues. Between the trimmed V and J ends, which lost 0 bases and 0 bases, there was a span of 12 bases. The germline CDR1 and CDR2 sequences are SGHRS and YFSETQ. Written as DNA, the CDR3 is TGCGCCAGCAGCTTGGGCACGTCGACGCCTAACTATGGCTACACCTTC. Residues: CASSLGTSTPNYGYTF.

V usage is TRBV9 and J usage is TRBJ1-5; D unresolved. This CDR3 is 13 amino acids long. The V gene's germline CDR1 is SGDLS and CDR2 YYNGEE. Trimming removed 0 bases at V and 5 bases at J, with 6 bases between. The CDR3 coding sequence is TGTGCCAGCAGCGTAGGAATGGATCAGCCCCAGCATTTT. As protein: CASSVGMDQPQHF.